Shown below are 18 T cell receptor beta chains from a single sample sequenced in a study of cytomegalovirus exposure and HLA in healthy donors. Primers for the PCR totalled 60 Vbeta and 13 Jbeta. Sequencing used immunoSEQ multiplex PCR; TCRdb keeps in-frame clones, though not all of them. The repertoire has roughly 250,000 clones, around two thirds of them found once; the top ten carry roughly 2.4%. Sequencing was performed on PBMCs. The receptors were gathered from a female donor in good health and CMV-seronegative.

This chain links TRBV2 with TRBJ1-2; 10 nucleotides match TRBD1. The CDR3 loop spans 19 amino acids. CDR1 SNHLY and CDR2 FYNNEI come from the germline V gene. With V trimmed by 5 bases and J by 8 bases, 23 bases remained unmatched. CDR3 region: CASSPGQGNLGHGGGGYTF. The CDR3 DNA is TGTGCCAGCAGTCCGGGACAGGGGAACTTAGGCCATGGAGGAGGAGGCTACACCTTC.

This clone appeared a few times. The chain combines TRBV18 with TRBJ1-5, with 7 bases fitting TRBD1. Trimming cost V 8 bases and J 4 bases; bases outside gene matches: 11. Germline V gene sequence: CDR1 KGHSH, CDR2 LQKENI. The CDR3 loop spans 15 amino acids. In DNA form, the CDR3 reads TGTGCCAGCGCCCGGACAGGCATTCAAAATCAGCCCCAGCATTTT. It codes for CASARTGIQNQPQHF.

Notes on this clone: The junction differs from germline at one of its ends, possibly a read error. The chain couples TRBV6-1 to TRBJ1-4; D unresolved. This CDR3 comprises 14 residues. Germline CDR1 reads MNHNS; CDR2 reads SASEGT. The CDR3 loop is CASSEGKAREKLFF. CDR3 nucleotide sequence: TGTGCCAGCAGCGAAGGCAAGGCGCGGGAAAAACTGTTTTTT.

The chain's CDR3 is CASSSISGLEQYF. The CDR3, as DNA: TGTGCCAGCAGTTCTATTTCTGGTTTGGAGCAGTACTTC. V usage is TRBV27 and J usage is TRBJ2-7; D not certain. With 4 bases removed from V and 7 bases from J, the gap between germline ends came to 14 bases. Germline CDR1 and CDR2: MNHEY and SMNVEV (reference sequence). The CDR3 length is 13 residues.

This clone has more than one count but fewer than ten. The chain carries TRBV27 and TRBJ1-6, with 7 bases identical to TRBD1. This CDR3 contains 14 residues. CDR1 is MNHEY and CDR2 is SMNVEV in the germline V gene (reference sequence). V was pared by 6 bases and J by 10 bases, with 9 bases of the junction left unmatched. The CDR3 is CASSLDRVRSPLHF. The CDR3 DNA follows: TGTGCCAGCAGCTTAGACAGGGTTAGATCACCCCTCCACTTT.

The chain links TRBV7-3 to TRBJ2-7, with TRBD1 matching over 8 bases. The germline V gene encodes CDR1 SGHTA and CDR2 FQGTGA. The junction had 2 bases not matched to a gene; V was cut back by 4 bases and J by 3 bases. CDR3 length: 13 residues. CDR3 nucleotide sequence: TGTGCCAGCAGCTCCGACAGGGGCTACGAGCAGTACTTC. Encoded protein: CASSSDRGYEQYF.

The V gene is TRBV4-2, the J gene TRBJ1-4; TRBD1 matches at 10 bases. The V segment lost 4 bases and the J segment 6 bases; nucleotides outside the gene matches: 2. There are 14 residues in the CDR3. Germline assignment: CDR1 LGHNA and CDR2 YNFKEQ. The chain's CDR3 is CASSPGTGDEKLFF. The CDR3 coding sequence is TGTGCCAGCAGCCCCGGGACAGGGGATGAAAAACTGTTTTTT.

The chain joins TRBV28 to TRBJ2-7; 7 nucleotides match TRBD1. In germline, CDR1 is MDHEN, CDR2 SYDVKM. Unmatched junction bases numbered 17, after V lost 7 bases and J lost 5 bases. The CDR3 is 16 residues long. CDR3 sequence: CASIPGQPLDNHEQYF. CDR3 nucleotide sequence: TGTGCCAGCATTCCGGGACAGCCATTAGATAACCACGAGCAGTACTTC. Full variable domain (remainder filled in from reference TRBV28 and TRBJ2-7): DVKVTQSSRYLVKRTGEKVFLECVQDMDHENMFWYRQDPGLGLRLIYFSYDVKMKEKGDIPEGYSVSREKKERFSLILESASTNQTSMYLCASIPGQPLDNHEQYFGPGTRLTVT.

The chain has TRBV2 and TRBJ2-3; possibly TRBD1 for D (5 bases). V dropped 2 bases and J dropped 4 bases, with 10 bases sitting between them. Germline CDR1 and CDR2: SNHLY and FYNNEI. This CDR3 is built from 14 residues. CDR3 region: CASSESGSPDTQYF. The CDR3 nucleotides read TGTGCCAGCAGTGAATCAGGGTCCCCAGATACGCAGTATTTT.

This rearrangement joins TRBV5-1 to TRBJ2-2; D perhaps matches TRBD1 (7 bases). This CDR3 contains 14 residues. CDR1 and CDR2 (germline): SGHRS, YFSETQ. Trimming left V 4 bases short and J 7 bases short, with 14 bases between. CDR3 protein: CASSPRGVNGELFF. The CDR3, as DNA: TGCGCCAGCAGCCCCAGGGGGGTCAACGGGGAGCTGTTTTTT.

This clone was observed once. The V call is TRBV6-5, the J call TRBJ2-7; the D is unclear. Germline V CDR1 and CDR2: MNHEY, SVGAGI. The CDR3 extends over 13 amino acids. V lost 3 bases to trimming and J lost 5 bases, with 11 bases between them. CDR3 sequence: CASSYSRDNEQYF. The CDR3 DNA reads as TGTGCCAGCAGTTATTCCCGAGACAACGAGCAGTACTTC.

The chain recombines TRBV5-4 with TRBJ2-1; D ambiguous. V lost 2 bases, J lost 4 bases, and 4 bases lay in between. The germline gives CDR1 SGHNT, CDR2 YYREEE (reference sequence). There are 12 residues in the CDR3. Here the CDR3 DNA reads TGTGCCAGCAGCTTAGCGTACAATGAGCAGTTCTTC. Its translation: CASSLAYNEQFF.

This clone was seen a few times. This sequence joins TRBV11-1 and TRBJ2-1, with TRBD1 matching over 9 bases. The junction had 1 base not matched to a gene; V was cut back by 4 bases and J by 6 bases. The V gene's germline CDR1 is SGHAT and CDR2 FQDESV (reference sequence). The CDR3 has 13 residues. Here the CDR3 DNA reads TGTGCCAGCAGCTCGGACAGGGGCAATGAGCAGTTCTTC. It yields the protein CASSSDRGNEQFF. The complete variable domain, with remaining parts taken from reference TRBV11-1 and TRBJ2-1, reads EAEVAQSPRYKITEKSQAVAFWCDPISGHATLYWYRQILGQGPELLVQFQDESVVDDSQLPKDRFSAERLKGVDSTLKIQPAELGDSAMYLCASSSDRGNEQFFGPGTRLTVL.

This chain uses TRBV2 with TRBJ1-6, with 10 bases aligning to TRBD1. The CDR3 extends over 14 amino acids. Trimming cost V 1 base and J 10 bases; bases outside gene matches: 1. Germline CDR1 reads SNHLY; CDR2 reads FYNNEI. The CDR3 region has the DNA TGTGCCAGCAGTGAAGGACAGGGGGCCTCACCCCTCCACTTT. Its translation: CASSEGQGASPLHF. The full variable domain, rest sourced from reference TRBV2 and TRBJ1-6, is EPEVTQTPSHQVTQMGQEVILRCVPISNHLYFYWYRQILGQKVEFLVSFYNNEISEKSEIFDDQFSVERPDGSNFTLKIRSTKLEDSAMYFCASSEGQGASPLHFGNGTRLTVT.

The chain carries TRBV28 and TRBJ1-2; 8 bases agree with TRBD1. Per the germline V gene, CDR1 is MDHEN and CDR2 is SYDVKM. V shed 0 bases, J shed 8 bases, and the junction held 14 bases outside the gene matches. The CDR3 covers 17 residues. CDR3 nucleotides: TGTGCCAGCAGTTTATGGCACAGAGGACAGGGAGGTAACGGCTACACCTTC. It specifies CASSLWHRGQGGNGYTF.

This chain connects TRBV7-2 to TRBJ2-3, with D possibly TRBD2 on 5 matching bases. V was trimmed by 6 bases and J by 2 bases, leaving 12 bases between them. The CDR3 has 14 residues. CDR1 is SGHTA and CDR2 is FQGNSA in the germline V gene. CDR3 nucleotides: TGTGCCAGCAGAGAGCGGACGATCACAGATACGCAGTATTTT. Protein sequence: CASRERTITDTQYF. Supplemented by reference TRBV7-2 and TRBJ2-3, the full variable domain reads GAGVSQSPSNKVTEKGKDVELRCDPISGHTALYWYRQSLGQGLEFLIYFQGNSAPDKSGLPSDRFSAERTGGSVSTLTIQRTQQEDSAVYLCASRERTITDTQYFGPGTRLTVL.

The genes are TRBV6-5 and TRBJ2-1; D ambiguous. V dropped 0 bases and J dropped 4 bases, with 10 bases sitting between them. Germline CDR1 and CDR2: MNHEY and SVGAGI. The CDR3 consists of 15 residues. CDR3 loop: CASSYSASSYNEQFF. CDR3 coding DNA: TGTGCCAGCAGTTACTCTGCTAGTTCATACAATGAGCAGTTCTTC.

The V call is TRBV11-3, the J call TRBJ2-5, with no clear D. The CDR3 sequence is 14 residues long. V was shortened by 3 bases and J by 5 bases, with 13 bases between the two germline ends. Germline loops: CDR1 SGHNT, CDR2 YENEEA. CDR3 sequence: CASSLAHARETQYF. The CDR3 bases are TGTGCCAGCAGCTTGGCCCATGCGAGGGAGACCCAGTACTTC.